The present T cell receptor (beta chain) was sequenced within a study of T cells after yellow fever vaccination. In this sample, this clonotype turned up many times. A 5'RACE template-switching step, the method used to make TCR cDNA, added a universal primer site and UMIs. TCRdb re-analysed the 5' RACE reads in MiXCR, keeping a single row per CDR3 protein. The data hold over 250,000 distinct CDR3 sequences, with about 5.2% observed a single time. The TCR originated in a man between 18 and 29 years old who received the YFV17D yellow fever vaccine. The sample in question was CD4+ T cells sorted from PBMCs, obtained on the day of the yellow fever booster vaccination.

CDR3 nucleotides: TGTGCCAGCAGCTTGGGGAGCTTGTCCGCAGATACGCAGTATTTT. It encodes CASSLGSLSADTQYF. The rearrangement joins TRBV7-2 to TRBJ2-3; D is possibly TRBD2 (5 bases). Trimming left V 3 bases short and J 4 bases short, with 14 bases between. Per germline, CDR1 SGHTA and CDR2 FQGNSA. The CDR3 has 15 residues.